This T cell receptor beta chain was identified during a study of technical replicates of blood from a few donors. This clone was counted once. Germline V lookup: CDR1 MNHEY, CDR2 SMNVEV (reference sequence). This CDR3 comprises 15 residues. The V and J ends lost 2 bases and 7 bases respectively, with 14 bases between them. Only in-frame clones appear in the TCRdb table, and some are missing; sequencing was by immunoSEQ multiplex PCR. The repertoire consists of some 77,000 clones, with around 85% occurring once and the leading ten covering under 5.5%. The specimen was PBMCs. The TCR comes from a human donor in good health. Some clones in this sample may be carry-over from other donors' samples. The rearrangement links TRBV27 to TRBJ1-4; a possible D gene is TRBD1 (5 bases). This CDR3 is CASSLQTGGGEKLFF. The DNA for the CDR3 is TGTGCCAGCAGTTTACAGACCGGGGGTGGTGAAAAACTGTTTTTT.